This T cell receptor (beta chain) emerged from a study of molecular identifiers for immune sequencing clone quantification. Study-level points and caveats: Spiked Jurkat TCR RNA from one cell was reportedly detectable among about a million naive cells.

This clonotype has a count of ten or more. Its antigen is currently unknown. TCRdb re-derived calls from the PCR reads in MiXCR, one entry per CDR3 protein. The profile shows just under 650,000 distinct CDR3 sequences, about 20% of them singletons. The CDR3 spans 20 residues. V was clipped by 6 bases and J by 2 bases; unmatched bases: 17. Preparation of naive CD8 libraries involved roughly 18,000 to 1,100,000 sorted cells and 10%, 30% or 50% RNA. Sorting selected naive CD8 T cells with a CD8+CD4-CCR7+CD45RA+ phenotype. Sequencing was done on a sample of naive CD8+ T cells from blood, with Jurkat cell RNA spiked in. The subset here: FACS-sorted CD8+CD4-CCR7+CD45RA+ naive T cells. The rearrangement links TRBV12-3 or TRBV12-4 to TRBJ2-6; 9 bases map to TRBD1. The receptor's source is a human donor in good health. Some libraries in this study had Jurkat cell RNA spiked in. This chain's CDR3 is CASSKDRGQGPDPGANVLTF. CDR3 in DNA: TGTGCCAGCAGCAAGGATAGGGGACAGGGTCCCGACCCTGGGGCCAACGTCCTGACTTTC.